Described below is a single T cell receptor (beta chain) sequence and its context. The antigen is not known. CDR1 is DFQATT, CDR2 SNEGSKA, per germline (reference sequence). This CDR3 is 13 amino acids long. Triplicate sorting captured a few hundred thousand cells each from every CD8+ T cell subset. The entry originates in a study of CXCR3-negative and CXCR3-positive naive CD8 T cells. General study findings and limits: The study found comparably high diversity in both naive subsets and much lower diversity in memory CD8+ cells. Naive CXCR3-positive and CXCR3-negative cells shared similar TRBV-TRBJ usage, unlike memory cells.

UMI-labeled 5' RACE TRB cDNA libraries were prepared from the cells. Reprocessing the 5' RACE reads, TCRdb reports a single entry for every CDR3 protein and omits DNA. The sample table sets out some 130,000 distinct CDR3 sequences. The chain employs TRBV20-1 and TRBJ2-7; TCRdb outputs TRBD1, but without DNA this stays unchecked. The clonotype was recovered from a human donor in good health. Some clones in this sample may be carry-over from other donors' samples. The sample comprised naive CXCR3- CD8+ T cells from blood. Indicated subset: CD45RO-CCR7+CD27+CD95- naive CD8+ T cells lacking CXCR3 (TNR3-). CDR3 amino acids: CSARGQGTYEQYF.